The rows below give T cell receptor beta chains drawn from one sample of a study of blood T cell repertoires in COVID-19. The protocol was immunoSEQ multiplex PCR, while the TCRdb copy is restricted to in-frame clones and leaves out a portion. The data hold 200,000 or so clones, with roughly 86% observed a single time. Sequenced input: peripheral blood. The receptor source for this set is a woman in her 70s with active or convalescent COVID-19. The CDR3 runs from the conserved cysteine through the conserved F or W. The order of the fields is CDR3 protein, V gene.

CASSLDFSYEQYF TRBV5-6
CASGRIASYEQYF TRBV28
CASSSPLSYEQYF TRBV27
CASSQARVGQPQHF TRBV4-1
CASSPSLGLVYQNEQFF TRBV28
CASSFDRGADTQYF TRBV7-3
CASSTHSQYNSPLHF TRBV27
CASSPHPAYEQYF TRBV18
CASSYGTGGPEAFF TRBV5-1
CASKQGLADEQYF TRBV12-3/TRBV12-4
CASSYSLTSADEQYF TRBV6-2/TRBV6-3
CASSVTRENTGELFF TRBV10-1
CASSPLPGLAGGPRETQYF TRBV18
CASSRDRNEKLFF TRBV19
CASSLQGATGNTIYF TRBV5-4
CASSRTSGRFADTQYF TRBV7-3
CASSLGSWTSGAGTDTQYF TRBV7-2
CASSKDPCGTLFEQYF TRBV21-1
CASSRTGSGNTIYF TRBV6-5
CASIPPERRSNTGELFF TRBV9
CASSLLAGHTDTQYF TRBV7-9
CAWSAGPGLTYGYTF TRBV30
CASSPGGYSPLHF TRBV18
CASSEARQSYEQYF TRBV2
CASSSYRGRGETQYF TRBV5-1
CASSVRRLAEYNEQFF TRBV2
CSVVLSTDTQYF TRBV29-1
CASSLAGMSGNTIYF TRBV5-1
CASSYSAEVSRSPYTF TRBV6-6
CASYSGNQPQHF TRBV6-5
CASSLRGNQPQHF TRBV27
CASSRTGAYEQYF TRBV6-5
CSASDLNSNQPQHF TRBV20-1
CASSLTPGGGSLNEQFF TRBV7-3
CASSSDRVAGYTF TRBV7-2
CASSQELTGSGANVLTF TRBV4-1
CASSTGQGNSPLHF TRBV5-1
CASSPGTGNTGELFF TRBV4-1
CASSKTENTEAFF TRBV3-1/TRBV3-2
CASSPGLAGETQYF TRBV11-2
CASSYRLAYNEQFF TRBV4-1
CASSLQGPDEQFF TRBV12-3/TRBV12-4
CASSPPGADTQYF TRBV18
CASSSPKSAGGDEETQYF TRBV5-1
CASSQAGSGELFF TRBV4-1
CATSNLAGLTDTQYF TRBV15
CASSESGGNQPQHF TRBV10-2
CATTESGSNEQFF TRBV24-1
CASSFGQTYEQYF TRBV25-1
CASRKRAAIYGYTF TRBV28
CASSSPQGRGRSSPLHF TRBV27
CASSLGQGGNTEAFF TRBV18
CASSLARTSYPDEQFF TRBV7-9
CAGGTGVVNTEAFF TRBV6-5
CASSLGGKQFF TRBV28
CASSTPFEGRAVEQYF TRBV19
CASSFQGNTEAFF TRBV11-3
CASSFQGNQPQHF TRBV12-3/TRBV12-4
CASSIRDRQPRITDTQYF TRBV19
CASSVANPRVPGYTF TRBV9